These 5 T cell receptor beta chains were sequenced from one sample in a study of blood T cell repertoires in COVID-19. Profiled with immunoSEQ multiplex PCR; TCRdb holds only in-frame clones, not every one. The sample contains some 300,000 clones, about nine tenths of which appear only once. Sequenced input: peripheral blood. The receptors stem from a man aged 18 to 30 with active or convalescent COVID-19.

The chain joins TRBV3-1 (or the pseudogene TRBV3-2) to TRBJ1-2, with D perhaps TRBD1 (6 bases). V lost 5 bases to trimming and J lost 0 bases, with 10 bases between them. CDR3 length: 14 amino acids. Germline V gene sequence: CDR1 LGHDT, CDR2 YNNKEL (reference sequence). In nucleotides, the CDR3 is TGTGCCAGCAGCGGAAAGGGGGCTAACTATGGCTACACCTTC. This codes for CASSGKGANYGYTF.

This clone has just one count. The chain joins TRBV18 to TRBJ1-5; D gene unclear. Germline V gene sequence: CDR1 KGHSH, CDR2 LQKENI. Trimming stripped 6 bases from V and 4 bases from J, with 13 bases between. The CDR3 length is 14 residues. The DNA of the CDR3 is TGTGCCAGCTCCTCGGTATGGAGAAATCAGCCCCAGCATTTT. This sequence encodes CASSSVWRNQPQHF.

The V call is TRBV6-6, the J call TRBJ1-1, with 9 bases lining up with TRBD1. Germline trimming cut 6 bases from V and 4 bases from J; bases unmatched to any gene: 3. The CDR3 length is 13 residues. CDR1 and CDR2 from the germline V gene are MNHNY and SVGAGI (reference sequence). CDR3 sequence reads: CASRDRGVTEAFF. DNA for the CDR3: TGTGCCAGCAGGGACAGGGGTGTCACTGAAGCTTTCTTT.

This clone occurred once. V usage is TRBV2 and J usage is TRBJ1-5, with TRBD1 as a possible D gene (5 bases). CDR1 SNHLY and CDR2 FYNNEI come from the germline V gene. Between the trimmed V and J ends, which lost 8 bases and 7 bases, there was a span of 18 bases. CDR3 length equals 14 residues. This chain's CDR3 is CASSMTAARQPQHF. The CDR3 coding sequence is TGTGCCAGCTCAATGACAGCCGCAAGGCAGCCCCAGCATTTT.

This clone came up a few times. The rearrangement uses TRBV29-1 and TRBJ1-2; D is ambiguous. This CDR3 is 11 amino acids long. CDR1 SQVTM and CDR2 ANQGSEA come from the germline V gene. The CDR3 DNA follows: TGCATCTCCCGAGGGTCTCATGGCTACACCTTC. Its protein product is CISRGSHGYTF. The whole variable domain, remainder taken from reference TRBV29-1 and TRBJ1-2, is SAVISQKPSRDICQRGTSLTIQCQVDSQVTMMFWYRQQPGQSLTLIATANQGSEATYESGFVIDKFPISRPNLTFSTLTVSNMSPEDSSIYLCISRGSHGYTFGSGTRLTVV.